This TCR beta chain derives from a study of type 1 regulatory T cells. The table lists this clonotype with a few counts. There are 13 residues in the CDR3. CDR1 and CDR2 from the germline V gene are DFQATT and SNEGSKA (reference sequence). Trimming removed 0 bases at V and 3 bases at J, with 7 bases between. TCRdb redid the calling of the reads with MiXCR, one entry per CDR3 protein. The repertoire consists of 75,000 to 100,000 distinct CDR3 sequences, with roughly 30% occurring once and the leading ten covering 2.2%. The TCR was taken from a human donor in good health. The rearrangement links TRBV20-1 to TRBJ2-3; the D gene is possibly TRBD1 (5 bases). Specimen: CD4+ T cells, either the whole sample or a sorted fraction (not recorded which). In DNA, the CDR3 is TGCAGTGCTAGAGAAGGGGTTACAGATACGCAGTATTTT. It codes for CSAREGVTDTQYF.